The 27 T cell receptor beta chains presented below share a single source sample, sequenced in a study of low-dose radiotherapy and immunotherapy resistance in tumors. Primers used for first-strand cDNA, a TRAV- and TRBV-specific set, covered both alpha and beta chains. It was with a constant-region primer and a V-primer adapter that TCRs were amplified over around 18 PCR cycles. TCRdb re-analysed the reads in MiXCR, keeping a single row per CDR3 protein. Of around 100,000 distinct CDR3 sequences in the sample, 20% were seen once. Time point defined: after trial treatment. Treatment defined: LDRT plus nivolumab, ipilimumab, low-dose cyclophosphamide and aspirin (RACIN trial). Here the sequenced sample was PBMCs, taken after low-dose radiotherapy plus immunotherapy. All receptors come from a female donor with ovarian cancer.

This clonotype was detected ten times or more. J is TRBJ2-1 and V is TRBV29-1; 7 bases fit TRBD1. The CDR3 sequence is 12 residues long. In germline, CDR1 is SQVTM, CDR2 ANQGSEA. CDR3 nucleotide sequence: TGCATAGGGGGCAGGATGGGTAATGAGCAGTTCTTC. This encodes CIGGRMGNEQFF.

Many counts were recorded for this clonotype. The V gene is TRBV10-3, the J gene TRBJ2-3, with D unresolved. V gave up 2 bases and J gave up 0 bases, with 9 bases separating them. CDR1 ENHRY and CDR2 SYGVKD come from the germline V gene. The CDR3 is 15 residues long. CDR3 region: CAISETAGSTDTQYF. The CDR3 DNA reads TGTGCCATCAGTGAGACTGCAGGTAGCACAGATACGCAGTATTTT.

This clonotype was counted many times. The rearrangement links TRBV5-8 to TRBJ2-6; D tentatively reads TRBD1 or TRBD2 (6 bases each). V was shortened by 2 bases and J by 3 bases, with 12 bases between the two germline ends. Germline CDR1 SGHTS, CDR2 YDEGEE. CDR3 length: 16 residues. In DNA form, the CDR3 reads TGTGCCAGCAGCTTCACCGGGGGCTATGGGGCCAACGTCCTGACTTTC. Translating it yields CASSFTGGYGANVLTF.

This clonotype has at least ten counts. The chain joins TRBV4-3 to TRBJ1-2; perhaps TRBD1 as D (6 bases). Trimming cost V 0 bases and J 4 bases, with 15 bases left between them. Germline V gene sequence: CDR1 LGHNA, CDR2 YSLEER. The CDR3 consists of 16 residues. DNA of the CDR3: TGCGCCAGCAGCCAAGAGGACAGTCCCAATCTCTATGGCTACACCTTC. This sequence encodes CASSQEDSPNLYGYTF.

This clonotype was detected many times. The CDR3 protein is CASSQRAGGGKNTGELFF. The CDR3 bases are TGTGCCAGCAGTCAACGGGCTGGGGGGGGCAAGAACACCGGGGAGCTGTTTTTT. The chain recombines TRBV6-2 or TRBV6-3 with TRBJ2-2; tentatively, D is TRBD2 (7 bases). From germline, CDR1 is MNHEY and CDR2 SVGEGT. The V and J ends lost 5 bases and 1 base respectively, with 20 bases between them. The CDR3 totals 18 residues.

This clonotype was seen ten or more times. This chain uses TRBV19 with TRBJ2-1, with D tentatively TRBD2 (6 bases). The germline CDR1 and CDR2 sequences are LNHDA and SQIVND (reference sequence). V was trimmed by 4 bases and J by 0 bases, leaving 10 bases between them. This CDR3 is built from 15 residues. For the CDR3, the DNA is TGTGCCAGTAGTAGCGGGGTAAGCTCCTACAATGAGCAGTTCTTC. Encoded protein: CASSSGVSSYNEQFF.

This clonotype appeared many times. This chain connects TRBV27 to TRBJ2-1; perhaps TRBD1 as D (6 bases). V lost 8 bases, J lost 5 bases, and 19 bases lay in between. This CDR3 region has 15 residues. CDR1 and CDR2 (germline): MNHEY, SMNVEV (reference sequence). CDR3 sequence reads: CASAEGGSANNEQFF. CDR3 DNA sequence: TGTGCCAGCGCCGAAGGGGGATCAGCCAACAATGAGCAGTTCTTC.

About this clonotype itself: A read error is the likely source, as a far larger clone sits one nucleotide away. V and J are TRBV29-1 and TRBJ2-7; possibly TRBD2 for D (5 bases). The CDR3 contains 14 residues. V shed 4 bases and J shed 7 bases, with 20 bases lying between them. Per the germline V gene, CDR1 is SQVTM and CDR2 is ANQGSEA. In DNA, the CDR3 is TGCAGCGTTGGTCTGGGGAGCTCCTACAATGAGCAGTACTTC. Translated, it gives CSVGLGSSYNEQYF.

The chain employs TRBV11-2 and TRBJ2-3; 9 bases fit TRBD2. CDR3 length: 17 residues. J was trimmed by 2 bases and V by 4 bases; bases with no gene match: 10. Germline CDR1 SGHAT, CDR2 FQNNGV. Written as DNA, the CDR3 is TGTGCCAGCAGCTCCCCGATAGCGGGAGTCTACACAGATACGCAGTATTTT. This codes for CASSSPIAGVYTDTQYF.

This clonotype was picked up many times. V is TRBV24-1 and J is TRBJ2-2; D is perhaps TRBD2 (5 bases). Trimming cost V 2 bases and J 4 bases, with 19 bases left between them. Germline CDR1 KGHDR, CDR2 SFDVKD. This CDR3 has 18 residues. The CDR3 is CATSDSSYLRGATGELFF. CDR3 coding DNA: TGTGCCACCAGTGATTCGTCTTACCTTCGGGGTGCCACCGGGGAGCTGTTTTTT.

The V call is TRBV19, the J call TRBJ2-1; possible D gene TRBD2, 6 bases. The CDR3 is 11 residues long. Germline V lookup: CDR1 LNHDA, CDR2 SQIVND (reference sequence). Trimming pared 8 bases from V and 14 bases from J, leaving 16 bases between. CDR3 DNA: TGTGCCAGTGGACCCGGGACTCTGAAGTTCTTC. This encodes CASGPGTLKFF.

This clonotype appeared a few times. The V and J genes are TRBV19 and TRBJ2-6; perhaps TRBD1 as D (6 bases). V lost 1 base and J 2 bases, leaving 12 bases between the germline ends. There are 17 residues in the CDR3. CDR1 and CDR2 (germline): LNHDA, SQIVND (reference sequence). This CDR3 reads CASSIAGQGTGANVLTF. CDR3 bases: TGTGCCAGTAGTATAGCTGGCCAGGGGACTGGGGCCAACGTCCTGACTTTC.

A remark on this clonotype: One base separates it from a far larger clone, so it is likely a read error. The chain is built from TRBV6-2 or TRBV6-3 and TRBJ2-7; 10 nucleotides agree with TRBD1. The CDR3 extends over 14 amino acids. Germline V lookup: CDR1 MNHEY, CDR2 SVGEGT. V was pared by 6 bases and J by 7 bases, with 9 bases of the junction left unmatched. The DNA of the CDR3 is TGTGCCAGCAGCCCGGGACAGGGGTACAATGAGCAGTACTTC. This translates into CASSPGQGYNEQYF.

A remark on this clonotype: A read error likely explains this, since a far larger clone differs by one base. The chain recombines TRBV6-2 or TRBV6-3 with TRBJ2-5, with TRBD1 matching over 11 bases. The V segment lost 4 bases and the J segment 2 bases; nucleotides outside the gene matches: 6. This CDR3 comprises 16 residues. Germline V gene data show CDR1 as MNHEY and CDR2 as SVGEGT. The CDR3 sequence is CASSLGQGGTQETQYF. In DNA, the CDR3 is TGTGCCAGCAGTTTGGGACAGGGGGGGACTCAAGAGACCCAGTACTTC.

Concerning this clonotype: A far larger clone is one base from this, pointing to a likely read error. This chain joins TRBV6-8 and TRBJ2-3; D may be TRBD2 (6 bases). This CDR3 comprises 12 residues. Germline values: CDR1 MNHGY, CDR2 SAAAGT. The CDR3 bases are TGTGTCAGCGGGTATGATACAGATACGCAGTATTTT. The encoded protein is CVSGYDTDTQYF.

This clonotype has a count of ten or more. The chain joins TRBV2 to TRBJ1-2; TRBD1 aligns across 7 bases. J gave up 4 bases and V 0 bases, and 5 bases lay outside the gene matches. Germline loops: CDR1 SNHLY, CDR2 FYNNEI. This CDR3 spans 15 amino acids. The CDR3 region has the DNA TGTGCCAGCAGTGAAGCGAGGACAGGTCTCTATGGCTACACCTTC. This gives the protein CASSEARTGLYGYTF.

About this clonotype: With a far larger clone one base away, a read error is the likely cause. This sequence joins TRBV3-1 and TRBJ2-7, with a weak D call TRBD2 (6 bases). The germline CDR1 and CDR2 sequences are LGHDT and YNNKEL (reference sequence). The CDR3 sequence is 13 residues long. Trimming took off 3 bases at V and 7 bases at J, with 13 bases between the two ends. The CDR3 coding sequence is TGTGCCAGCAGCCAGGGGACTCTTAATGAGCAGTACTTC. It codes for CASSQGTLNEQYF.

As concerns this clonotype: Just one base apart from a much larger clone, this may be a read error. This sequence joins TRBV19 and TRBJ1-1; D ambiguous. Trimming pared 3 bases from V and 0 bases from J, leaving 8 bases between. The length of the CDR3 is 14 residues. The germline gives CDR1 LNHDA, CDR2 SQIVND (reference sequence). CDR3 sequence reads: CASSIEDLNTEAFF. The CDR3 DNA reads TGTGCCAGTAGTATCGAGGACTTGAACACTGAAGCTTTCTTT.

This clonotype was counted many times. The chain has TRBV29-1 and TRBJ2-7, with a possible D match to TRBD1 (5 bases). V was cut by 7 bases and J by 7 bases, with 17 bases left in between. The CDR3 has 12 residues. The germline V gene encodes CDR1 SQVTM and CDR2 ANQGSEA. CDR3 nucleotides: TGCAGCGCCGCAGGGCTCTCAGGGGAGCAGTACTTC. The encoded protein is CSAAGLSGEQYF.

There are many counts of this clonotype. The chain has TRBV30 and TRBJ2-3, with TRBD2 as a possible D gene (5 bases). Germline CDR1 reads GTSNPN; CDR2 reads SVGIG (reference sequence). Trimming stripped 3 bases from V and 5 bases from J, with 12 bases between. The CDR3 totals 13 residues. The CDR3 is CAWSGRGGDTQYF. The CDR3 DNA follows: TGTGCCTGGAGCGGCCGAGGAGGAGATACGCAGTATTTT.

Ten or more counts support this clonotype. The V gene is TRBV9, the J gene TRBJ2-1, with 11 nucleotides matching TRBD2. The germline V gene has CDR1 SGDLS and CDR2 YYNGEE. CDR3 length: 15 residues. Trimming removed 3 bases from V and 6 bases from J; junction bases left unmatched: 5. CDR3 bases: TGTGCCAGCAGCGCCCGACTAGCGGGGTTCAATGAGCAGTTCTTC. Encoded protein: CASSARLAGFNEQFF.

This clonotype was recorded many times. The rearrangement joins TRBV4-3 to TRBJ1-5; D unresolved. CDR1 LGHNA and CDR2 YSLEER come from the germline V gene. The CDR3 loop spans 14 amino acids. V shed 0 bases and J shed 2 bases, with 5 bases lying between them. The CDR3 sequence is CASSQDGGNQPQHF. Written as DNA, the CDR3 is TGCGCCAGCAGCCAAGACGGCGGCAATCAGCCCCAGCATTTT.

This clonotype appeared a few times. The chain employs TRBV20-1 and TRBJ2-7; D is undetermined. CDR1 DFQATT and CDR2 SNEGSKA come from the germline V gene (reference sequence). The CDR3 loop spans 13 amino acids. The ends were cut back, 6 bases at V and 4 bases at J, with 16 bases in the middle. The CDR3 region has the DNA TGCAGTGCCATCGATGGGGATCGGTACGAGCAGTACTTC. This encodes CSAIDGDRYEQYF.

This clonotype was seen many times. The chain carries TRBV9 and TRBJ2-2, with a tentative D call TRBD2 (5 bases). Germline-derived CDR1 and CDR2 are SGDLS and YYNGEE. CDR3 length: 16 residues. V lost 0 bases, J lost 2 bases, and 11 bases lay in between. CDR3: CASSVVPTTNTGELFF. The CDR3 DNA reads as TGTGCCAGCAGCGTAGTCCCGACTACTAACACCGGGGAGCTGTTTTTT.

About this clonotype itself: A single base is all that separates this from a far larger clone, so a read error is likely. V usage is TRBV5-8 and J usage is TRBJ2-1; possibly TRBD1 for D (6 bases). The CDR3 extends over 16 amino acids. Germline CDR1 reads SGHTS; CDR2 reads YDEGEE. The V end was cut by 6 bases, the J end by 10 bases, with 26 bases between. CDR3 sequence (DNA): TGTGCCAGCACCCTGGAATTGGGGACATTCTCCTACGAGCAGTTCTTC. It encodes CASTLELGTFSYEQFF.

This clonotype was detected many times. V and J are TRBV19 and TRBJ1-4; D is undetermined. This CDR3 has 12 amino acids. Germline V lookup: CDR1 LNHDA, CDR2 SQIVND (reference sequence). Trimming left V 8 bases short and J 4 bases short, with 8 bases between. The CDR3: CASGDFNEKLFF. The DNA for the CDR3 is TGTGCCAGTGGTGATTTTAATGAAAAACTGTTTTTT.

This rearrangement joins TRBV19 to TRBJ2-3, with 10 bases aligning to TRBD1. The CDR3 totals 15 residues. The V and J ends lost 1 base and 4 bases, in that order; junction bases with no gene match: 2. Germline V gene data show CDR1 as LNHDA and CDR2 as SQIVND (reference sequence). The chain's CDR3 is CASSIGQGAADTQYF. The DNA of the CDR3 is TGTGCCAGTAGTATAGGACAGGGGGCGGCAGATACGCAGTATTTT.